This TCR beta chain emerged from a study of metastatic and nonmetastatic thyroid tumors. About the study: Repertoire comparison spanned blood and tumor or nodule tissue of malignant and benign thyroid patients. Broader study findings: Benign nodules reportedly had significantly lower TCR beta diversity than malignant thyroid tumors in blood and tumor.

Authors' processing steps: It was from CDR3 differences across clinicopathological groups that a distant-metastasis classifier for papillary thyroid cancer was built. Using MiXCR, TCRdb reanalyzed the PCR reads. The V and J calls were not made by the authors but by TCRdb's processing. The table shows fewer than 20,000 clones, with 20% to 30% occurring only once. The CDR3 sequence is 14 residues long. V shed 6 bases, J shed 8 bases, and the junction held 12 bases outside the gene matches. Germline V lookup: CDR1 MNHEY, CDR2 SMNVEV (reference sequence). Of note for this clone: Its antigen is still unknown.

Each patient came to thyroid surgery without any prior treatment (of any kind). The sequencing sample was made of tumor tissue. V usage is TRBV27 and J usage is TRBJ1-2; 7 bases line up with TRBD1. The source is a female donor with papillary thyroid cancer or a benign thyroid nodule (not recorded which). Some clones in this sample may be carry-over from other donors' samples. The DNA for the CDR3 is TGTGCCAGCAGGTTCCCGGGACAGAGGCACGGCTACACCTTC. As protein: CASRFPGQRHGYTF.